Listed below are T cell receptor beta chains from one sample, sequenced in a study of CD8+ T cells in alopecia areata. The repertoire was sequenced with immunoSEQ multiplex PCR; TCRdb's copy has only in-frame clones and lacks some. Altogether more than 150,000 clones are present, 45% to 55% being singletons, with the ten largest covering 15% to 20%. The sample consisted of CD8+ T cells sorted from blood, taken at week 0. The receptor source for this set is a human donor with alopecia areata. The CDR3 runs from the conserved cysteine through the conserved F or W. Each record gives: J gene, V gene, clone size, D gene, CDR3 DNA, CDR3 protein. D genes are given only for firm matches. Only some rows state a clone size, as once, few, many or a class for expanded clones.

j_call: TRBJ2-1; v_call: TRBV11-2; clone_size: few; d_call: TRBD2; cdr3_nt: TGTGCCAGCAGCTCAACCTCCGGGACTAGCATCACCACTGAGCAGTTCTTC; cdr3_aa: CASSSTSGTSITTEQFF
j_call: TRBJ2-1; v_call: TRBV30; clone_size: -; d_call: TRBD2; cdr3_nt: TGTGCCTGGAGTTTGGGGACTAGCGGGAACAATGAGCAGTTCTTC; cdr3_aa: CAWSLGTSGNNEQFF
j_call: TRBJ1-1; v_call: TRBV25-1; clone_size: few; d_call: -; cdr3_nt: TGTGCCAGCAGTGCTCAGGGAAAGCTTGCTGAAGCTTTCTTT; cdr3_aa: CASSAQGKLAEAFF
j_call: TRBJ2-1; v_call: TRBV29-1; clone_size: -; d_call: -; cdr3_nt: TGCAGCGTTGACGCAAGAGCCAATGAGCAGTTCTTC; cdr3_aa: CSVDARANEQFF
j_call: TRBJ1-2; v_call: TRBV12-5; clone_size: few; d_call: TRBD1; cdr3_nt: TGTGCTAGTGGTCCCGGGACAGGGTTCGGCTACACCTTC; cdr3_aa: CASGPGTGFGYTF
j_call: TRBJ2-1; v_call: TRBV7-9; clone_size: -; d_call: TRBD2; cdr3_nt: TGTGCCAGCGAGCGGGGGGGTAACTACAATGAGCAGTTCTTC; cdr3_aa: CASERGGNYNEQFF
j_call: TRBJ2-3; v_call: TRBV30; clone_size: few; d_call: -; cdr3_nt: TGTGCCTGGGCCGGGACTCCAGTTTTCGATACGCAGTATTTT; cdr3_aa: CAWAGTPVFDTQYF
j_call: TRBJ2-7; v_call: TRBV29-1; clone_size: few; d_call: TRBD1; cdr3_nt: TGCAGCGTTGAATCAGCGGACAGGGGCTACGAGCAGTACTTC; cdr3_aa: CSVESADRGYEQYF
j_call: TRBJ2-3; v_call: TRBV9; clone_size: few; d_call: TRBD2; cdr3_nt: TGTGCCAGCAGCGTCAGCGGGGGATACACAGATACGCAGTATTTT; cdr3_aa: CASSVSGGYTDTQYF
j_call: TRBJ2-5; v_call: TRBV7-7; clone_size: few; d_call: TRBD1; cdr3_nt: TGTGCCAGCAGCCCAAGGACAGGGATACAAGAGACCCAGTACTTC; cdr3_aa: CASSPRTGIQETQYF
j_call: TRBJ2-7; v_call: TRBV9; clone_size: -; d_call: -; cdr3_nt: TGTGCCAGCAGCACCTATCATGGGAGCTACGAGCAGTACTTC; cdr3_aa: CASSTYHGSYEQYF
j_call: TRBJ2-7; v_call: TRBV11-2; clone_size: -; d_call: TRBD1; cdr3_nt: TGTGCCAGCAATCCAGGACAGGGTGGATACGAGCAGTACTTC; cdr3_aa: CASNPGQGGYEQYF
j_call: TRBJ2-1; v_call: TRBV7-2; clone_size: -; d_call: -; cdr3_nt: TGTGCCAGCAGCGCCTACGGAGGGAATGAGCAGTTCTTC; cdr3_aa: CASSAYGGNEQFF
j_call: TRBJ2-5; v_call: TRBV25-1; clone_size: -; d_call: -; cdr3_nt: TGTGCCAGCAGTGACAAACAGGGAAAGGGGGAGACCCAGTACTTC; cdr3_aa: CASSDKQGKGETQYF
j_call: TRBJ1-1; v_call: TRBV4-3; clone_size: -; d_call: -; cdr3_nt: TGCGCCAGCAGCCAAGCTTGGGGCGGAGACACTGAAGCTTTCTTT; cdr3_aa: CASSQAWGGDTEAFF
j_call: TRBJ1-2; v_call: TRBV4-3; clone_size: -; d_call: TRBD1; cdr3_nt: TGCGCCAGCAGCCAAGGGTTGAACCGGGACAGGGAGGACGATGGCTACACCTTC; cdr3_aa: CASSQGLNRDREDDGYTF
j_call: TRBJ1-1; v_call: TRBV10-3; clone_size: few; d_call: -; cdr3_nt: TGTGCCACCACCCGCGGGCAGACTGAAGCTTTCTTT; cdr3_aa: CATTRGQTEAFF
j_call: TRBJ2-2; v_call: TRBV30; clone_size: -; d_call: TRBD1; cdr3_nt: TGTGCCTGTGTACTACAGGGGGCCGGGGAGCTGTTTTTT; cdr3_aa: CACVLQGAGELFF
j_call: TRBJ2-7; v_call: TRBV5-1; clone_size: -; d_call: TRBD2; cdr3_nt: TGCGCCAGCAGGGCTAGCGGGACTACCGAGCAGTACTTC; cdr3_aa: CASRASGTTEQYF
j_call: TRBJ1-1; v_call: TRBV29-1; clone_size: -; d_call: -; cdr3_nt: TGCAGCGTTGAAAGGGACGGCTCATACACTGAAGCTTTCTTT; cdr3_aa: CSVERDGSYTEAFF
j_call: TRBJ1-2; v_call: TRBV29-1; clone_size: -; d_call: TRBD1; cdr3_nt: TGCAGCGCGACAGGGTCTGAGTATGGCTACACCTTC; cdr3_aa: CSATGSEYGYTF
j_call: TRBJ1-2; v_call: TRBV5-1; clone_size: once; d_call: TRBD1; cdr3_nt: TGCGCCAGCAGACCGGGACAGGGGGAAGGACTGGGTGGCTACACCTTC; cdr3_aa: CASRPGQGEGLGGYTF
j_call: TRBJ1-1; v_call: TRBV5-6; clone_size: -; d_call: TRBD1; cdr3_nt: TGTGCCAGCAGCTATCCGGGACAGGGAAGAGGAGCTTTCTTT; cdr3_aa: CASSYPGQGRGAFF
j_call: TRBJ1-1; v_call: TRBV30; clone_size: -; d_call: -; cdr3_nt: TGTGCCTGGAGGACCTATGAAGCTTTCTTT; cdr3_aa: CAWRTYEAFF
j_call: TRBJ2-3; v_call: TRBV29-1; clone_size: few; d_call: -; cdr3_nt: TGCAGCCCTGGGCCTAGCCGAATCACAGATACGCAGTATTTT; cdr3_aa: CSPGPSRITDTQYF
j_call: TRBJ2-3; v_call: TRBV5-1; clone_size: few; d_call: -; cdr3_nt: TGCGCCAGCAGCTTGGAGGCCAGTAGCACAGATACGCAGTATTTT; cdr3_aa: CASSLEASSTDTQYF
j_call: TRBJ2-1; v_call: TRBV14; clone_size: few; d_call: TRBD1; cdr3_nt: TGTGCCAGCAGCCAAGATAGGACAGGGGATGAGCAGTTCTTC; cdr3_aa: CASSQDRTGDEQFF